Following are 6 T cell receptor beta chains from one sample sequenced in a study of T cell repertoires in cytomegalovirus infection. One entry per CDR3 protein results from TCRdb running MiXCR on the reads. The table records about 530,000 distinct CDR3 sequences, 26% of them present only once. Material for sequencing was PBMCs. Receptor source: a human donor in good health (CMV status not recorded). Some clones in this sample may be carry-over from other donors' samples.

V usage is TRBV28 and J usage is TRBJ1-5; TRBD1 agrees at 7 bases. The CDR3 consists of 16 residues. V dropped 3 bases and J dropped 3; count of bases not matched to a gene: 8. The germline CDR1 and CDR2 sequences are MDHEN and SYDVKM. DNA of the CDR3: TGTGCCAGCAGTTTCGACAGGGTGACAGTCAATCAGCCCCAGCATTTT. Encoded protein: CASSFDRVTVNQPQHF.

This clonotype has only a few counts. J is TRBJ2-1 and V is TRBV7-9; the D call may be TRBD1 or TRBD2 (5 bases each). This CDR3 contains 15 residues. CDR1 and CDR2 from the germline V gene are SEHNR and FQNEAQ (reference sequence). Trimming left V 1 base short and J 5 bases short, with 12 bases between. The chain's CDR3 is CASSLGRGGHNEQFF. CDR3 nucleotide sequence: TGTGCCAGCAGCTTAGGAAGGGGCGGGCACAATGAGCAGTTCTTC.

This clonotype occurred many times. The chain is built from TRBV7-8 and TRBJ1-2; tentative D call: TRBD1 (5 bases). Per the germline V gene, CDR1 is SGHVS and CDR2 is FQNEAQ. The CDR3 is 13 amino acids. The V end was cut by 4 bases, the J end by 2 bases, with 8 bases between. CDR3 sequence reads: CASSSGPNYGYTF. CDR3 nucleotide sequence: TGTGCCAGCAGCTCGGGACCGAACTATGGCTACACCTTC.

This clonotype was seen at least ten times. The V call is TRBV7-6, the J call TRBJ2-2; perhaps TRBD2 as D (6 bases). Deletions cut 8 bases from V and 1 base from J, with 17 bases between. This CDR3 has 16 residues. Germline V gene sequence: CDR1 SGHVS, CDR2 FNYEAQ. This CDR3 reads CASFPRGSGNTGELFF. The CDR3 DNA follows: TGTGCCAGCTTCCCCCGGGGGAGCGGGAACACCGGGGAGCTGTTTTTT. The whole variable domain, filled in from reference TRBV7-6 and TRBJ2-2, reads GAGVSQSPRYKVTKRGQDVALRCDPISGHVSLYWYRQALGQGPEFLTYFNYEAQQDKSGLPNDRFSAERPEGSISTLTIQRTEQRDSAMYRCASFPRGSGNTGELFFGEGSRLTVL.

This chain uses TRBV24-1 with TRBJ1-2, with 7 bases lining up with TRBD1. Germline V CDR1 and CDR2: KGHDR, SFDVKD. The CDR3 is 14 residues long. J was trimmed by 3 bases and V by 3 bases; bases with no gene match: 3. CDR3 coding DNA: TGTGCCACCAGTGATCGGGACAGCTACTATGGCTACACCTTC. This translates into CATSDRDSYYGYTF.

This clonotype was detected a few times. V is TRBV7-2 and J is TRBJ1-1, with 9 bases that match TRBD1. The CDR3 is 15 amino acids. J lost 5 bases, V lost 2 bases, and 6 bases had no gene match. Per germline, CDR1 SGHTA and CDR2 FQGNSA. DNA for the CDR3: TGTGCCAGCAGCTTACTACAGGGGGCTGGGACTGAAGCTTTCTTT. This encodes CASSLLQGAGTEAFF.